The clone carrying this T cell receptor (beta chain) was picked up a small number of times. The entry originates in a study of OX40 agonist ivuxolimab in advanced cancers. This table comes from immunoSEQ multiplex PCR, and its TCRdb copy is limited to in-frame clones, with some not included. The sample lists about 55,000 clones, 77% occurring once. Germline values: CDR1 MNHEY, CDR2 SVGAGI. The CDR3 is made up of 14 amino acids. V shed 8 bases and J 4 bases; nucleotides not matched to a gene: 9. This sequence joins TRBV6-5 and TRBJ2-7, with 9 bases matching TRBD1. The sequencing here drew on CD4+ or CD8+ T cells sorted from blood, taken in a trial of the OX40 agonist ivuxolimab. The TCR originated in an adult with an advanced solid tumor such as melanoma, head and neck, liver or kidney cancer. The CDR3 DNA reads TGTGCCAGCCGTTCCGGGACAGGGTTATACGAGCAGTACTTC. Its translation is CASRSGTGLYEQYF.